The 23 T cell receptor beta chains below were found in one sample sequenced in a study of memory CD4+ T cells and cytomegalovirus serostatus (dated by TCRdb to the late 2010s). The library was generated by the immunoSEQ multiplex PCR assay. Drawn from immuneACCESS, this table holds only the in-frame rearrangements with V and J called that TCRdb kept. Clones are partly lost; checked studies trace under half to an unresolved V gene and leave the rest unexplained. The sample yields about 60,000 clones; less than 80% were counted once. The ten top clones hold about 0.86% of the sample. Single viable CD3+CD4+CD8-CD45RO+ cells were sorted as memory CD4+ T cells on a FACSAria II. Specimen: memory CD4+ T cells from blood. Receptors were obtained from an adult in good health and CMV-seronegative.

This sequence joins TRBV5-1 and TRBJ2-7; TRBD1 matches 8 bases. The length of the CDR3 is 14 residues. Germline V gene sequence: CDR1 SGHRS, CDR2 YFSETQ. V lost 5 bases and J lost 2; bases outside the gene matches: 6. CDR3 sequence (DNA): TGCGCCAGCAGAAATGGACAGGGAGCCTACGAGCAGTACTTC. Amino acids: CASRNGQGAYEQYF.

This clone has a handful of counts. The V and J genes are TRBV2 and TRBJ1-4, with D possibly matching TRBD1 (5 bases). This CDR3 has 13 residues. Germline V gene sequence: CDR1 SNHLY, CDR2 FYNNEI. Trimming pared 1 base from V and 13 bases from J, leaving 13 bases between. CDR3 loop: CASSEVGSGGLFF. DNA for the CDR3: TGTGCCAGCAGTGAAGTAGGGTCCGGGGGACTGTTTTTT.

The V call is TRBV11-2, the J call TRBJ2-7; a weak D match, TRBD1 (6 bases). Between the trimmed V and J ends, which lost 0 bases and 5 bases, there was a span of 8 bases. This CDR3 comprises 13 residues. CDR1 SGHAT and CDR2 FQNNGV come from the germline V gene. The CDR3 DNA follows: TGTGCCAGCAGCTTAGACAGGGGCGACGAGCAGTACTTC. Translation: CASSLDRGDEQYF.

The V gene is TRBV7-8, the J gene TRBJ2-3, with TRBD2 matching over 13 bases. V lost 4 bases and J lost 3; bases outside the gene matches: 1. Germline lookup yields CDR1 SGHVS and CDR2 FQNEAQ. CDR3 size: 15 residues. The CDR3 DNA sequence: TGTGCCAGCAGCTGGACTAGCGGGGGAACAGATACGCAGTATTTT. Translated, it gives CASSWTSGGTDTQYF. Variable domain in full (rest from reference TRBV7-8 and TRBJ2-3): GAGVSQSPRYKVAKRGQDVALRCDPISGHVSLFWYQQALGQGPEFLTYFQNEAQLDKSGLPSDRFFAERPEGSVSTLKIQRTQQEDSAVYLCASSWTSGGTDTQYFGPGTRLTVL.

The J gene is TRBJ2-1, the V gene TRBV14; TRBD2 aligns across 7 bases. This CDR3 region has 16 residues. Unmatched junction bases numbered 10, after V lost 1 base and J lost 7 bases. CDR1 is SGHDN, CDR2 FVKESK, per germline. The CDR3 nucleotides read TGTGCCAGCAGCCAAGTGGGGAGGGGTAGCGGAAATGAGCAGTTCTTC. It is translated as CASSQVGRGSGNEQFF.

The rearrangement joins TRBV4-1 to TRBJ2-7, with a possible D match to TRBD1 (6 bases). V lost 1 base and J lost 2, with 9 bases in between. Germline V gene sequence: CDR1 MGHRA, CDR2 YSYEKL. This CDR3 spans 14 amino acids. In nucleotides, the CDR3 is TGCGCCAGCAGCCAAGGCTACAGGGCCTACGAGCAGTACTTC. It specifies CASSQGYRAYEQYF.

The J gene is TRBJ1-1, the V gene TRBV6-5; 9 bases line up with TRBD1. V lost 6 bases, J lost 8 bases, and 7 bases stayed unmatched. CDR1 is MNHEY, CDR2 SVGAGI, per germline. The CDR3 spans 13 residues. The CDR3 is CASSRTGVLEAFF. CDR3 DNA sequence: TGTGCCAGCAGCCGGACAGGGGTTTTGGAAGCTTTCTTT.

This chain links TRBV5-1 with TRBJ1-4, with D possibly TRBD1 on 6 matching bases. Germline-derived CDR1 and CDR2 are SGHRS and YFSETQ. V was shortened by 4 bases and J by 7 bases, with 17 bases between the two germline ends. The CDR3 is 15 residues long. The CDR3 bases are TGCGCCAGCAGCACCAACGGGGGGCTGGTTGAAAAACTGTTTTTT. It specifies CASSTNGGLVEKLFF.

The rearrangement links TRBV19 to TRBJ2-3, with 9 nucleotides matching TRBD2. Unmatched junction bases numbered 10, after V lost 1 base and J lost 8 bases. Germline V CDR1 and CDR2: LNHDA, SQIVND (reference sequence). CDR3 size: 16 residues. CDR3 sequence: CASSIVGGGAGATQYF. The CDR3, as DNA: TGTGCCAGTAGTATAGTCGGCGGGGGGGCCGGAGCTACGCAGTATTTT.

V and J are TRBV6-1 and TRBJ1-2; D gene ambiguous. CDR1 and CDR2 from the germline V gene are MNHNS and SASEGT. The CDR3 spans 14 residues. V dropped 2 bases and J dropped 8 bases, with 15 bases sitting between them. The CDR3: CASSERFGKEGYTF. The CDR3 bases are TGTGCCAGCAGTGAACGGTTCGGAAAGGAAGGCTACACCTTC.

The rearrangement links TRBV2 to TRBJ2-1; possibly TRBD1 or TRBD2 for D (5 bases each). Germline values: CDR1 SNHLY, CDR2 FYNNEI. The CDR3 spans 11 residues. V was trimmed by 7 bases and J by 13 bases, leaving 14 bases between them. Here the CDR3 DNA reads TGTGCCAGCACCACCCGGGGCCTCCAGTTCTTC. As protein: CASTTRGLQFF.

J is TRBJ2-3 and V is TRBV28, with D perhaps TRBD2 (6 bases). The CDR3 sequence is 13 residues long. Germline V lookup: CDR1 MDHEN, CDR2 SYDVKM. Between the trimmed V and J ends, which lost 7 bases and 2 bases, there was a span of 10 bases. The CDR3 bases are TGTGCCAGCAAAAGGGACTCCACAGATACGCAGTATTTT. It codes for CASKRDSTDTQYF. The complete variable domain, with remaining parts taken from reference TRBV28 and TRBJ2-3, reads DVKVTQSSRYLVKRTGEKVFLECVQDMDHENMFWYRQDPGLGLRLIYFSYDVKMKEKGDIPEGYSVSREKKERFSLILESASTNQTSMYLCASKRDSTDTQYFGPGTRLTVL.

The gene calls are TRBV9 and TRBJ2-7, with TRBD1 matching 7 bases. Trimming removed 3 bases from V and 0 bases from J; junction bases left unmatched: 6. The CDR3 covers 15 residues. Germline CDR1 reads SGDLS; CDR2 reads YYNGEE. The CDR3 protein is CASSARDRPSYEQYF. CDR3 bases: TGTGCCAGCAGCGCCCGGGACAGACCCTCCTACGAGCAGTACTTC. Filled out from reference TRBV9 and TRBJ2-7, the complete variable domain reads DSGVTQTPKHLITATGQRVTLRCSPRSGDLSVYWYQQSLDQGLQFLIQYYNGEERAKGNILERFSAQQFPDLHSELNLSSLELGDSALYFCASSARDRPSYEQYFGPGTRLTVT.

This clone was picked up a small number of times. V and J are TRBV29-1 and TRBJ2-3; D perhaps matches TRBD2 (6 bases). Germline CDR1 is SQVTM and CDR2 is ANQGSEA. Trimming took 6 bases from V and 2 from J, leaving 18 bases between them. The CDR3 sequence is 15 residues long. The CDR3 spells CSVWGGVRLTDTQYF. In nucleotides, the CDR3 is TGCAGCGTCTGGGGCGGGGTAAGACTCACAGATACGCAGTATTTT.

CDR3 bases: TGTGCCAGCAGCTTGGGAGTTTCCTACGAGCAGTACTTC. This sequence encodes CASSLGVSYEQYF. The chain recombines TRBV13 with TRBJ2-7; weak D call: TRBD2 (5 bases). The CDR3 consists of 13 residues. V was trimmed by 3 bases and J by 1 base, leaving 7 bases between them. Germline CDR1 reads PRHDT; CDR2 reads FYEKMQ (reference sequence). Full variable domain (outside the CDR3, taken from reference TRBV13 and TRBJ2-7): AAGVIQSPRHLIKEKRETATLKCYPIPRHDTVYWYQQGPGQDPQFLISFYEKMQSDKGSIPDRFSAQQFSDYHSELNMSSLELGDSALYFCASSLGVSYEQYFGPGTRLTVT.

Worth noting for this clone: The same CDR3 can be traced to other DNA sequences in this sample. V is TRBV7-3 and J is TRBJ2-1; possibly TRBD2 for D (5 bases). Germline CDR1 reads SGHTA; CDR2 reads FQGTGA. Trimming left V 5 bases short and J 3 bases short, with 8 bases between. The CDR3 has 13 residues. The CDR3 is CASSPTSYNEQFF. CDR3 bases: TGTGCCAGCAGCCCTACTAGCTACAATGAGCAGTTCTTC.

The V call is TRBV2, the J call TRBJ2-1, with 7 bases fitting TRBD2. With 4 bases clipped from V and 0 bases from J, the junction kept 3 bases outside the gene matches. The CDR3 has 15 amino acids. CDR1 is SNHLY and CDR2 is FYNNEI in the germline V gene. The DNA of the CDR3 is TGTGCCAGCAGTGCCGGGGGGAGCTCCTACAATGAGCAGTTCTTC. This encodes CASSAGGSSYNEQFF.

This sequence joins TRBV5-5 and TRBJ1-1; 9 bases are shared with TRBD1. Germline CDR1 is SGHKS and CDR2 is YYEKEE (reference sequence). This CDR3 comprises 14 residues. The trim removed 4 bases at V and 9 bases at J, leaving 10 bases unmatched. The CDR3 here is CASSAYRGPSQAFF. The CDR3 coding sequence is TGTGCCAGCAGCGCGTACAGGGGGCCCAGTCAAGCTTTCTTT.

This clone was counted only a few times. The chain recombines TRBV4-1 with TRBJ2-7, with 11 positions matching TRBD2. CDR1 and CDR2 (germline): MGHRA, YSYEKL. The CDR3 runs to 16 residues. V was clipped by 3 bases and J by 0 bases; unmatched bases: 4. The CDR3 bases are TGCGCCAGCAGCCAGTCGACTAGCGGGGCCTCCTACGAGCAGTACTTC. It codes for CASSQSTSGASYEQYF.

V is TRBV5-1 and J is TRBJ1-5; 7 nucleotides agree with TRBD1. This CDR3 is 15 amino acids long. The germline V gene has CDR1 SGHRS and CDR2 YFSETQ. Trimming cost V 0 bases and J 4 bases; bases outside gene matches: 4. This chain's CDR3 is CASSLGGQANQPQHF. The DNA of the CDR3 is TGCGCCAGCAGCTTGGGCGGACAGGCTAATCAGCCCCAGCATTTT.

The chain employs TRBV2 and TRBJ1-1, with TRBD1 matching 7 bases. The CDR3 sequence is 14 residues long. Looked up from germline, CDR1 is SNHLY and CDR2 is FYNNEI. J was trimmed by 7 bases and V by 7 bases; bases with no gene match: 12. CDR3 loop: CASKLDRAELEAFF. CDR3 coding DNA: TGTGCCAGCAAACTTGACAGGGCTGAACTTGAAGCTTTCTTT.

This rearrangement joins TRBV7-2 to TRBJ2-1, with D possibly matching TRBD2 (7 bases). The germline V gene encodes CDR1 SGHTA and CDR2 FQGNSA. V was trimmed by 5 bases and J by 0 bases, leaving 11 bases between them. The CDR3 length is 15 residues. CDR3 coding DNA: TGTGCCAGCAGCCGACGGGGGGCCTCCTACAATGAGCAGTTCTTC. Translation: CASSRRGASYNEQFF. The full variable domain, with the rest looked up from reference TRBV7-2 and TRBJ2-1, is GAGVSQSPSNKVTEKGKDVELRCDPISGHTALYWYRQSLGQGLEFLIYFQGNSAPDKSGLPSDRFSAERTGGSVSTLTIQRTQQEDSAVYLCASSRRGASYNEQFFGPGTRLTVL.

The V call is TRBV5-6, the J call TRBJ2-2; 9 nucleotides align to TRBD1. The J segment lost 0 bases and the V segment lost 4 bases, leaving 4 bases of the junction unmatched. The length of the CDR3 is 16 residues. Germline CDR1 reads SGHDT; CDR2 reads YYEEEE. This chain's CDR3 is CASSRRTGANTGELFF. The CDR3 bases are TGTGCCAGCAGCCGCAGGACAGGGGCGAACACCGGGGAGCTGTTTTTT.